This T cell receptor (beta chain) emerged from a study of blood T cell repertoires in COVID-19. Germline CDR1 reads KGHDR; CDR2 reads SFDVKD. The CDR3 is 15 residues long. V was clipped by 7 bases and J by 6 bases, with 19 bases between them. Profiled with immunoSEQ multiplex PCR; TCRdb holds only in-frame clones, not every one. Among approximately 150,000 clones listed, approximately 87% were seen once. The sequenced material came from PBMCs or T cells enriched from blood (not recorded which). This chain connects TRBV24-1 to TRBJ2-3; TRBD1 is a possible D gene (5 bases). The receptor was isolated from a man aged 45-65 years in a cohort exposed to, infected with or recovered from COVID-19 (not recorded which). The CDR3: CATSATQDATDTQYF. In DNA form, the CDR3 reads TGTGCCACCAGCGCTACACAGGATGCGACGGATACGCAGTATTTT.